This is a list of T cell receptor beta chains from one sample in a study of T-cell reconstitution after alpha-beta-depleted transplantation in children. TCRdb used MiXCR to reprocess the PCR reads, holding one entry per CDR3 protein. The sample lists 420,000 or so distinct CDR3 sequences; approximately 11% were seen once. The material sequenced was PBMCs from the stem cell graft donor, taken from the stem cell graft. These TCRs come from a human donor who donated a stem cell graft to a child with acute myeloid leukemia. CDR3s include the opening cysteine and the closing phenylalanine or tryptophan. The order of the fields is clone size, D gene, J gene, CDR3 length, V gene, CDR3 DNA, CDR3 protein. The D gene is left open where the match is weak. Not every row has a clone size; where given, it reads once, few, many or a size class.

. | . | TRBJ2-1 | 13 | TRBV20-1 | TGCAGTGCTAGAGACCCCTCCGTTGATGAGCAGTTCTTC | CSARDPSVDEQFF
. | . | TRBJ1-4 | 15 | TRBV5-5 | TGTGCCAGCAGCTTGTCCGCCGGAAAGGCTGAAAAACTGTTTTTT | CASSLSAGKAEKLFF
many | . | TRBJ2-1 | 17 | TRBV21-1 | TGTGCCAGCAGCATATACCGGACTAGCGGGAGTTTTGATGAGCAGTTCTTC | CASSIYRTSGSFDEQFF
many | . | TRBJ2-1 | 14 | TRBV20-1 | TGCAGTGCTAGAACGTTGTCAGGCCACAATGAGCAGTTCTTC | CSARTLSGHNEQFF
. | TRBD2 | TRBJ2-7 | 16 | TRBV27 | TGTGCCAGCAGTTTATGGTCAGGGCTCCCTTTGCGGGAGAGCACCTTC | CASSLWSGLPLRESTF
. | TRBD2 | TRBJ2-1 | 13 | TRBV19 | TGTGCCAGTAGTATAGATCGGGGGGATGAGCAGTTCTTC | CASSIDRGDEQFF
few | TRBD2 | TRBJ2-5 | 15 | TRBV20-1 | TGCAGTGCTCTAGCGGGACTAGGTGCACAAGAGACCCAGTACTTC | CSALAGLGAQETQYF
many | TRBD1 | TRBJ1-6 | 18 | TRBV11-2 | TGTGCCAGCAGCTTAGACCGCCCCGGGACAGGGGCTAATTCACCCCTCCACTTT | CASSLDRPGTGANSPLHF
. | . | TRBJ2-5 | 13 | TRBV20-1 | TGCAGTGCTGACAATCCTACCGACGGGACCCAGTACTTC | CSADNPTDGTQYF
many | TRBD2 | TRBJ2-5 | 16 | TRBV5-6 | TGTGCCAGCAGCTTGATCGGGACTAGTTACCAAGAGACCCAGTACTTC | CASSLIGTSYQETQYF
. | . | TRBJ2-1 | 16 | TRBV6-9 | TGTGCCAGCAGTTTCAGGGGAACGGGGCCAATCAATGAGCAGTTCTTC | CASSFRGTGPINEQFF
. | . | TRBJ1-3 | 17 | TRBV5-6 | TGTGCCAGCAGCTTCGCGGGGGGCGTTGGCTCTGGAAACACCATATATTTT | CASSFAGGVGSGNTIYF
. | . | TRBJ2-7 | 15 | TRBV25-1 | TGTGCCAGCAGTCCAACCCGGGGCATTAGCTACGAGCAGTACTTC | CASSPTRGISYEQYF
few | . | TRBJ2-5 | 14 | TRBV10-3 | TGTGCCATCAGTGAAGCTGGCCCCGGGGAGACCCAGTACTTC | CAISEAGPGETQYF
few | . | TRBJ2-7 | 12 | TRBV7-9 | TGTGCCAGCAGCTTTAGTCGGAACGAGCAGTACTTC | CASSFSRNEQYF
many | . | TRBJ1-1 | 13 | TRBV6-1 | TGTGCCAGCTTCCGCGGCCAAAACACTGAAGCTTTCTTT | CASFRGQNTEAFF
few | TRBD1 | TRBJ2-5 | 13 | TRBV12-3/TRBV12-4 | TGTGCCAGCAGAAGGACAGGGAGAGAGACCCAGTACTTC | CASRRTGRETQYF
many | TRBD2 | TRBJ2-7 | 12 | TRBV20-1 | TGCAGTGTGAAGCGGGAGCGTCACGAGCAGTACTTC | CSVKRERHEQYF
. | . | TRBJ2-1 | 16 | TRBV7-6 | TGTGCCAGCAGCTTAAGGTCGGCAGGCCCCTACAATGAGCAGTTCTTC | CASSLRSAGPYNEQFF
many | . | TRBJ2-7 | 15 | TRBV18 | TGTGCCAGCTCACCACCGGCAATTAACAGCTACGAGCAGTACTTC | CASSPPAINSYEQYF
few | . | TRBJ2-5 | 16 | TRBV5-1 | TGCGCCAGCAGAGAAGCTCCTGGACGGTACCAAGAGACCCAGTACTTC | CASREAPGRYQETQYF
many | TRBD2 | TRBJ2-3 | 15 | TRBV7-9 | TGTGCCAGCAGCTTACCTAGCGGGAGAGCAGATACGCAGTATTTT | CASSLPSGRADTQYF
few | TRBD2 | TRBJ2-3 | 17 | TRBV4-1 | TGCGCCAGCAGCCAAGATCACAGCGGGGGCCTAAGAGATACGCAGTATTTT | CASSQDHSGGLRDTQYF
many | . | TRBJ2-5 | 12 | TRBV20-1 | TGCAGTGCTAGTATAGCGGAAGAGACCCAGTACTTC | CSASIAEETQYF
. | TRBD1 | TRBJ1-2 | 14 | TRBV5-1 | TGCGCCAGCAGATCCGGGACAGGGATGGTTGGCTACACCTTC | CASRSGTGMVGYTF